This T cell receptor beta chain came from a study of T cell responses to AZD1222 COVID-19 vaccine. Study overall: Pooled together were second doses at about 4 or about 12 weeks.

Details on this clone: Its antigen is currently unknown.

Generated by immunoSEQ multiplex PCR, the TCRdb table keeps only in-frame clones and is missing some. The sample consists of 100,000 to 150,000 clones, just over 85% of them appearing once. Study results and caveats: Females outnumbered males among donors, who were mostly white British; clonal diversity was possibly underestimated.

This clonotype was obtained from an adult in good health. The starting material was peripheral blood, obtained on day 0 of AZD1222 vaccination.

The CDR3 here is CASRGVGGELFF. For the CDR3, the DNA is TGTGCCAGCAGAGGGGTGGGCGGGGAGCTGTTTTTT. The chain recombines TRBV12-3 or TRBV12-4 with TRBJ2-2; TRBD1 might be the D (5 bases). Trimming took 6 bases from V and 7 from J, leaving 9 bases between them. The CDR3 contains 12 residues.